The clone carrying this T cell receptor beta chain was counted a single time. Its target is unknown. This sample is part of a study of PD-1 blockade in classical Hodgkin lymphoma. About the research overall: Administration of nivolumab to patients was at 3 mg/kg intravenously every 2 weeks. Whole-study findings and limits: Those starting nivolumab under 1 year post-ASCT were excluded. The CD4+ diversity rise by C4D1 was clearest in complete responders.

All trial patients relapsed after autologous stem cell transplantation. Libraries were prepared by immunoSEQ multiplex PCR; TCRdb keeps only in-frame clonotypes and omits some of them. The table has 11,000 to 15,000 clones, more than 70% seen once. Trimming took off 4 bases at V and 0 bases at J, with 10 bases between the two ends. Germline V gives CDR1 MNHEY, CDR2 SVGAGI. This CDR3 is built from 15 residues. The source material was peripheral blood mononuclear cells (PBMCs), sampled at baseline. This chain connects TRBV6-5 to TRBJ2-1, with D unclear. The receptor was isolated from a human donor with classical Hodgkin lymphoma. DNA for the CDR3: TGTGCCAGCAGTTCCCACGGTAGCTCCTACAATGAGCAGTTCTTC. Translation: CASSSHGSSYNEQFF.